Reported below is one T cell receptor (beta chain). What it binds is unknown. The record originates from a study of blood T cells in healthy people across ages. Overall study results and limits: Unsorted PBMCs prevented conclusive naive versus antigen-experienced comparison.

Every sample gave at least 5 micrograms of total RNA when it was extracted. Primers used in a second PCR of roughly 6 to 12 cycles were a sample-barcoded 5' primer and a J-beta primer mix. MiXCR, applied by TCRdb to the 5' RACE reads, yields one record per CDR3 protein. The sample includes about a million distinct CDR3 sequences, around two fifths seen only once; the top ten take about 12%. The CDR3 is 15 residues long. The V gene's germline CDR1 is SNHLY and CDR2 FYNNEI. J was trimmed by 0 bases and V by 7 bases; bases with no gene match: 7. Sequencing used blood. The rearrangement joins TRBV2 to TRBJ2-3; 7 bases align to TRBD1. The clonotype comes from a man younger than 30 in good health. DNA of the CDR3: TGTGCCAGCATTTGGGACAGCTCTAGCACAGATACGCAGTATTTT. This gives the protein CASIWDSSSTDTQYF.